The 2 T cell receptor beta chains reported below all come from one sample, sequenced in a study of cytomegalovirus exposure and HLA in healthy donors. Data came from immunoSEQ multiplex PCR; TCRdb stores just in-frame clones and leaves some out. The repertoire holds about 43,000 clones, with 92% as singletons. The sample was PBMCs. These receptor sequences come from a man aged 18 to 35 in good health and CMV-seronegative.

This clone was observed once. This chain links TRBV9 with TRBJ1-4; no firm D call. Trimming removed 3 bases from V and 7 bases from J, with 7 bases in between. This CDR3 has 12 residues. Germline V gives CDR1 SGDLS, CDR2 YYNGEE. DNA for the CDR3: TGTGCCAGCAGCGGACGGGGTGAAAAACTGTTTTTT. It is translated as CASSGRGEKLFF.

The V and J genes are TRBV29-1 and TRBJ2-2, with D perhaps matching TRBD1 (6 bases). CDR3 length equals 16 residues. Germline V CDR1 and CDR2: SQVTM, ANQGSEA. The ends were cut back, 2 bases at V and 1 base at J, with 14 bases in the middle. The CDR3 region has the DNA TGCAGCGTTGAAATGAGAAGGGGGATGAACACCGGGGAGCTGTTTTTT. Its protein is CSVEMRRGMNTGELFF.